What follows are 16 T cell receptor beta chains derived from one specimen sequenced in a study of prognosis after radiotherapy for stage I lung cancer. Genomic DNA provided the template from which TCR beta CDR3 was amplified by two-round multiplex PCR. Primers targeting each individual TRBV and TRBJ gene were applied in first-round PCR. MiXCR was run by TCRdb on the multiplex PCR reads, yielding one entry per CDR3 protein. The table shows about 32,000 distinct CDR3 sequences, with approximately 46% occurring only once. The input for sequencing was PBMCs, taken before or after stereotactic body radiation therapy (not recorded which). The source of these receptors is a donor over 45 with non-small cell lung cancer.

The table lists this clonotype with many counts. The chain uses TRBV2 and TRBJ2-7; 8 bases map to TRBD1. Germline lookup yields CDR1 SNHLY and CDR2 FYNNEI. This CDR3 is 15 amino acids long. The V gene end was trimmed by 6 bases and the J gene end by 2 bases; junction bases not matched to a gene: 9. This chain's CDR3 is CASSQTGQGPYEQYF. The CDR3 DNA sequence: TGTGCCAGCAGCCAGACCGGACAGGGCCCCTACGAGCAGTACTTC.

V gene TRBV10-3 combines with J gene TRBJ2-5; 11 bases agree with TRBD1. The CDR3 extends over 14 amino acids. Trimming cost V 6 bases and J 7 bases; bases outside gene matches: 7. In germline, CDR1 is ENHRY, CDR2 SYGVKD. The CDR3 DNA reads TGTGCCATCAGGCCGGGACAGGGGGTGGGGACCCAGTACTTC. Residues: CAIRPGQGVGTQYF.

This clonotype was seen ten or more times. J is TRBJ2-1 and V is TRBV19; D is unresolved. CDR3 length equals 14 residues. Trimming left V 1 base short and J 3 bases short, with 7 bases between. CDR1 and CDR2 (germline): LNHDA, SQIVND (reference sequence). Here the CDR3 DNA reads TGTGCCAGTAGTATAGGGTCGGTCTACAATGAGCAGTTCTTC. The encoded protein is CASSIGSVYNEQFF.

This clonotype has at least ten counts. The chain uses TRBV20-1 and TRBJ2-1; D may match TRBD1 or TRBD2 (6 bases each). Germline V lookup: CDR1 DFQATT, CDR2 SNEGSKA (reference sequence). V was trimmed by 8 bases and J by 6 bases, leaving 17 bases between them. The CDR3 spans 13 residues. The DNA for the CDR3 is TGCAGTCCCCGGGGGCTATCGGGCAATGAGCAGTTCTTC. It encodes CSPRGLSGNEQFF.

This clonotype is medium-sized (0.01 to 0.1%) within its sample. This chain joins TRBV6-2 or TRBV6-3 and TRBJ1-6; tentative D call: TRBD1 (5 bases). Germline V CDR1 and CDR2: MNHEY, SVGEGT. V was trimmed by 5 bases and J by 13 bases, leaving 21 bases between them. The length of the CDR3 is 15 residues. CDR3 amino acids: CASSEDPQAYLPLHF. The CDR3 region has the DNA TGTGCCAGCAGTGAAGATCCACAGGCCTACCTGCCCCTCCACTTT.

The chain carries TRBV11-2 and TRBJ2-3; D unclear. The germline V gene has CDR1 SGHAT and CDR2 FQNNGV. Trimming removed 0 bases from V and 4 bases from J, with 14 bases in between. CDR3 length: 16 amino acids. This chain's CDR3 is CASSLDLDLGSDTQYF. CDR3 DNA: TGTGCCAGCAGCTTAGATCTAGACCTTGGGTCAGATACGCAGTATTTT.

This clonotype was counted at least ten times. This chain connects TRBV30 to TRBJ1-2; weak D call: TRBD1 (5 bases). Germline CDR1 GTSNPN, CDR2 SVGIG (reference sequence). V lost 1 base and J lost 3, with 9 bases in between. This CDR3 region has 13 residues. The CDR3, as DNA: TGTGCCTGGAGTGAAGGGGTGCACTATGGCTACACCTTC. Its translation: CAWSEGVHYGYTF.

The sample holds a few counts of this clonotype. The rearrangement uses TRBV24-1 and TRBJ1-2; 7 bases are shared with TRBD1. V trimming: 4 bases; J trimming: 2 bases; junction bases outside the gene matches: 12. The CDR3 runs to 17 residues. From germline, CDR1 is KGHDR and CDR2 SFDVKD. The CDR3 coding sequence is TGTGCCACCAGTGACCGTACCCCAGGGGGGGAAAACTATGGCTACACCTTC. It is translated as CATSDRTPGGENYGYTF.

Worth noting for this clonotype: A much larger clone lies a single base off, so this may be a read error. The chain couples TRBV6-6 to TRBJ2-3, with 10 bases matching TRBD2. Per the germline V gene, CDR1 is MNHNY and CDR2 is SVGAGI (reference sequence). This CDR3 is 16 amino acids long. The CDR3 sequence: CASSYSLAGDTDTHYF. The CDR3 DNA reads as TGTGCCAGCAGTTACTCGCTAGCGGGGGACACAGATACGCATTATTTT.

This clonotype showed up just once. The rearrangement joins TRBV19 to TRBJ2-1; D gene ambiguous. Deletions cut 7 bases from V and 8 bases from J, with 9 bases between. This CDR3 is built from 11 residues. The germline V gene has CDR1 LNHDA and CDR2 SQIVND (reference sequence). The CDR3 here is CASMGYDEQFF. The CDR3 region has the DNA TGTGCCAGTATGGGGTATGATGAGCAGTTCTTC.

The chain recombines TRBV30 with TRBJ2-7; D is perhaps TRBD2 (5 bases). From germline, CDR1 is GTSNPN and CDR2 SVGIG (reference sequence). The ends were cut back, 0 bases at V and 3 bases at J, with 12 bases in the middle. This CDR3 comprises 14 residues. The CDR3 protein is CAWSVNGKFYEQYF. The CDR3, as DNA: TGTGCCTGGAGTGTAAACGGGAAGTTCTACGAGCAGTACTTC.

At least ten counts were recorded for this clonotype. V and J are TRBV6-2 or TRBV6-3 and TRBJ2-6; D is undetermined. The CDR3 has 11 residues. Per germline, CDR1 MNHEY and CDR2 SVGEGT. V was pared by 4 bases and J by 6 bases, with 1 base between. The CDR3 nucleotides are TGTGCCAGCAGTTCGGCCAACGTCCTGACTTTC. Translation: CASSSANVLTF.

Sample share makes this clonotype medium-sized (0.01 to 0.1%). The rearrangement joins TRBV6-1 to TRBJ1-2; D not resolved. The CDR3 has 13 amino acids. V was shortened by 1 base and J by 8 bases, with 11 bases between the two germline ends. Germline V lookup: CDR1 MNHNS, CDR2 SASEGT. The CDR3 region has the DNA TGTGCCAGCAGTGAAGACCCGGGTCGGGGCTACACCTTC. This translates into CASSEDPGRGYTF.

This clonotype has at least ten counts. The chain employs TRBV5-4 and TRBJ2-2; 8 bases fit TRBD1. The germline V gene has CDR1 SGHNT and CDR2 YYREEE (reference sequence). The length of the CDR3 is 16 residues. J was trimmed by 2 bases and V by 0 bases; bases with no gene match: 3. The DNA for the CDR3 is TGTGCCAGCAGCTTGGCCAGGGGGCAAAACACCGGGGAGCTGTTTTTT. It specifies CASSLARGQNTGELFF. The variable domain in full, with the rest retrieved from reference TRBV5-4 and TRBJ2-2, is ETGVTQSPTHLIKTRGQQVTLRCSSQSGHNTVSWYQQALGQGPQFIFQYYREEENGRGNFPPRFSGLQFPNYSSELNVNALELDDSALYLCASSLARGQNTGELFFGEGSRLTVL.

This clonotype was detected many times. This rearrangement joins TRBV7-2 to TRBJ2-1; D unclear. The CDR3 length is 13 residues. The V and J ends lost 2 bases and 6 bases respectively, with 8 bases between them. From germline, CDR1 is SGHTA and CDR2 FQGNSA. CDR3 loop: CASSLTKGNEQFF. The DNA of the CDR3 is TGTGCCAGCAGCTTAACTAAGGGCAATGAGCAGTTCTTC.

This clonotype is judged medium-sized (0.01 to 0.1%). The genes are TRBV27 and TRBJ1-6; maybe TRBD1 (5 bases). This CDR3 region has 13 residues. Per germline, CDR1 MNHEY and CDR2 SMNVEV (reference sequence). V was clipped by 5 bases and J by 7 bases, with 9 bases between them. The CDR3 nucleotides read TGTGCCAGCAGTAACAGGAAAAATTCACCCCTCCACTTT. Its protein product is CASSNRKNSPLHF.